Below, 15 T cell receptor beta chains from the same sample are listed, as sequenced in a study of blood T cells in healthy people across ages. Primers used in a second PCR of roughly 7 to 12 cycles were a sample-barcoded 5' primer and a J-beta primer mix. MiXCR, run by TCRdb on the 5' RACE reads, gives a single entry per CDR3 protein. The repertoire holds some 790,000 distinct CDR3 sequences, with about 30% as singletons. Sequenced material: blood. The receptors were gathered from a woman aged 80 or over in good health.

This rearrangement joins TRBV11-3 to TRBJ2-1; D possibly uses TRBD1 or TRBD2 (6 bases each). Looked up from germline, CDR1 is SGHNT and CDR2 is YENEEA. V was clipped by 1 base and J by 4 bases, with 14 bases between them. This CDR3 is built from 16 residues. The CDR3 region has the DNA TGTGCCAGCAGCTTAGGGGGGCGGGGATTTTACAATGAGCAGTTCTTC. It is translated as CASSLGGRGFYNEQFF.

Details on this clonotype: This may be a read error: a much more frequent sequence differs by one nucleotide. This chain links TRBV20-1 with TRBJ2-1; D not certain. CDR3 size: 12 residues. Germline CDR1 DFQATT, CDR2 SNEGSKA (reference sequence). The ends were cut back, 3 bases at V and 3 bases at J, with 6 bases in the middle. The CDR3 nucleotides are TGCAGTGCTAGTAAGGGCTACAATGAGCAGTTCTTC. Translation gives CSASKGYNEQFF.

Details on this clonotype: Possible read error: a much larger clone is one base away. The chain recombines TRBV3-1 with TRBJ2-1; tentatively, D is TRBD2 (5 bases). This CDR3 is 16 amino acids long. CDR1 LGHDT and CDR2 YNNKEL come from the germline V gene (reference sequence). The CDR3, as DNA: TGTGCCAGCAGCCAAGACTTGCACTCCGTGGGGAGAGAGCGGTTCTTC. It yields the protein CASSQDLHSVGRERFF.

This clonotype occurred once. A much larger clone is a single base away; this may be a read error. The chain joins TRBV4-3 to TRBJ1-2, with TRBD1 identical over 8 bases. This CDR3 spans 17 amino acids. Germline CDR1 reads LGHNA; CDR2 reads YSLEER. CDR3 DNA sequence: TGCGCCAGCGGCCAAGACTTTCGGCAGGGGGCTTACTATGGCTACACCTTC. Translated: CASGQDFRQGAYYGYTF.

This clonotype showed up just a few times. Since a much larger clone is just one base distant, this may be a read error. J is TRBJ2-7 and V is TRBV7-9, with D possibly being TRBD1 (5 bases). The tail of the sequence fits TRBJ2-5 better, so the J call may be wrong. CDR1 and CDR2 from the germline V gene are SEHNR and FQNEAQ (reference sequence). This CDR3 has 13 amino acids. The CDR3: CASNGQGGETQYF. CDR3 in DNA: TGTGCCAGCAATGGCCAGGGTGGGGAGACCCAGTACTTC.

The chain employs TRBV2 and TRBJ1-1; 9 bases match TRBD1. CDR1 and CDR2 (germline): SNHLY, FYNNEI. The trim removed 6 bases at V and 4 bases at J, leaving 9 bases unmatched. The CDR3 runs to 15 residues. This CDR3 reads CASRSRTGEGTEAFF. CDR3 nucleotide sequence: TGTGCCAGCAGAAGTCGGACAGGGGAAGGCACTGAAGCTTTCTTT.

This clonotype was seen many times. The chain recombines TRBV12-3 or TRBV12-4 with TRBJ2-2; D uncertain. The CDR3 extends over 12 amino acids. V dropped 5 bases and J dropped 3 bases, with 4 bases sitting between them. The CDR3: CASSPHTGELFF. The DNA of the CDR3 is TGTGCCAGCAGTCCGCACACCGGGGAGCTGTTTTTT.

This clonotype came up a few times. The chain is built from TRBV20-1 and TRBJ2-5; 10 bases align to TRBD2. The CDR3 extends over 16 amino acids. The junction had 10 bases not matched to a gene; V was cut back by 1 base and J by 5 bases. CDR1 DFQATT and CDR2 SNEGSKA come from the germline V gene (reference sequence). In DNA, the CDR3 is TGCAGTGCTAGAGCCCAGCGGGGGGGTGAATTTGAGACCCAGTACTTC. Protein sequence: CSARAQRGGEFETQYF.

This clonotype was observed at least ten times. The chain joins TRBV4-3 to TRBJ2-7; D is tentatively TRBD1 or TRBD2 (6 bases each). This CDR3 has 13 amino acids. Per germline, CDR1 LGHNA and CDR2 YSLEER. Trimming took off 0 bases at V and 6 bases at J, with 9 bases between the two ends. In DNA, the CDR3 is TGCGCCAGCAGCCAAGAACGGGGGCTCGAGCAGTACTTC. It is translated as CASSQERGLEQYF.

At least ten counts were recorded for this clonotype. V and J are TRBV4-3 and TRBJ2-1, with D maybe TRBD1 (5 bases). CDR3 length: 14 amino acids. The ends were cut back, 4 bases at V and 9 bases at J, with 16 bases in the middle. From germline, CDR1 is LGHNA and CDR2 YSLEER. DNA of the CDR3: TGCGCCAGCAGCCCCGGCCAGGGCCTGGGTGAGCAGTTCTTC. Its protein is CASSPGQGLGEQFF.

On this clonotype itself: One end of the junction fails to match germline, which may point to a read error. V and J are TRBV7-7 and TRBJ2-2, with 7 bases aligning to TRBD2. CDR3 length: 15 amino acids. Germline-derived CDR1 and CDR2 are SSHAT and FNYEAQ (reference sequence). Here the CDR3 reads CASSLAGPGPGELFF. CDR3 in DNA: TGTGCTAGCAGCTTAGCGGGTCCGGGACCCGGGGAGCTGTTTTTT.

This clonotype has ten or more counts. The chain has TRBV29-1 and TRBJ1-1, with a tentative D call TRBD1 (6 bases). Germline V gene lookup returns CDR1 SQVTM and CDR2 ANQGSEA. The CDR3 covers 13 residues. V was clipped by 8 bases and J by 2 bases, with 15 bases between them. CDR3 in amino acids: CSLRGGPNTEAFF. The CDR3 nucleotides read TGCAGCCTTAGAGGGGGACCCAACACTGAAGCTTTCTTT.

The chain is built from TRBV19 and TRBJ2-3; D is possibly TRBD1 or TRBD2 (5 bases each). This CDR3 spans 14 amino acids. Trimming removed 8 bases at V and 2 bases at J, with 14 bases between. Germline lookup yields CDR1 LNHDA and CDR2 SQIVND (reference sequence). As DNA, the CDR3 is TGTGCCAGTCGCACCGGGACGGTCACAGATACGCAGTATTTT. Translation: CASRTGTVTDTQYF.

This clonotype was detected only a few times. A read error is possible here, since a much larger clone lies one base away. V usage is TRBV7-6 and J usage is TRBJ2-5; D is possibly TRBD2 (7 bases). Germline values: CDR1 SGHVS, CDR2 FNYEAQ. The CDR3 loop spans 13 amino acids. Trimming removed 4 bases from V and 11 bases from J, with 17 bases in between. Written as DNA, the CDR3 is TGTGCCAGCAGCTACAGGGAGGGGAATGAGCAGTACTTC. It specifies CASSYREGNEQYF.

This clonotype has at least ten counts. This chain connects TRBV5-1 to TRBJ2-7, with a weak D call TRBD1 (5 bases). V gave up 4 bases and J gave up 3 bases, with 11 bases separating them. CDR3 length: 13 residues. Germline values: CDR1 SGHRS, CDR2 YFSETQ. CDR3 DNA sequence: TGCGCCAGCAGCCCTGGCAGGGACTACGAGCAGTACTTC. Protein product: CASSPGRDYEQYF.